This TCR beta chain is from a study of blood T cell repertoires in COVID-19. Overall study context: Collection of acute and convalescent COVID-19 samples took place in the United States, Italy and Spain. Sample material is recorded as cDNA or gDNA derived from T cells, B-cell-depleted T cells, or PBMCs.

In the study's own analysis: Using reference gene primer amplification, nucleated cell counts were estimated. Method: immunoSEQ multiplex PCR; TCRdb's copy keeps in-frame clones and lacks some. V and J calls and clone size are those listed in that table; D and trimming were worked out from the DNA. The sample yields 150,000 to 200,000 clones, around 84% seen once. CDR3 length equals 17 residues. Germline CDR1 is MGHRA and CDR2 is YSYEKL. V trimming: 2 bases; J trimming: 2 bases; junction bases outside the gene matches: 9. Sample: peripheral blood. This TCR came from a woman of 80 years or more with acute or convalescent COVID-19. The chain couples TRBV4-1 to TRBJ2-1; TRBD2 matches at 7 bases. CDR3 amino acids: CASSQTPAGVTYNEQFF. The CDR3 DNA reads TGCGCCAGCAGCCAAACCCCGGCGGGAGTAACCTACAATGAGCAGTTCTTC.